This T cell receptor beta chain came from a study of CD4 T cells in relation to SARS-CoV-2 and coronaviruses. Whole-study results and caveats: Pre-pandemic and post-infection samples never came from the same donor.

Clones were read by immunoSEQ multiplex PCR, and TCRdb kept only the in-frame ones, dropping some. The sample yields over 25,000 clones, roughly 80% seen once. Concerning this clone itself: Its antigen is unidentified.

Before the COVID-19 pandemic, during about 2010-2019, CD4+ T cells were taken from unexposed donors. After roughly ten days of culture, CD4+ T cells were isolated. Cells permitting, SARS-CoV-2 S/N and four cold-coronavirus spikes were tested on unexposed-donor CD4+ T cells. The source is a human donor in good health. The sample was CD4+ T cells from PBMCs, cultured in vitro.

CDR3 in DNA: TGTGCCAGCAGTCCCACCGGGACAGGGGGCTATGGCTACACCTTC. It translates to CASSPTGTGGYGYTF. The chain recombines TRBV5-8 with TRBJ1-2; 11 bases are shared with TRBD1. This CDR3 is 15 amino acids long. Germline CDR1 is SGHTS and CDR2 is YDEGEE. The V and J ends lost 5 bases and 4 bases, in that order; junction bases with no gene match: 7.